These T cell receptor beta chains were read from a single sample in a study of T cell responses to AZD1222 COVID-19 vaccine. The assay was immunoSEQ multiplex PCR, and TCRdb's table has in-frame clones only and misses some. Among about 180,000 clones listed, 75% to 90% were seen once. Source: peripheral blood, taken 28 days after the second dose of the MenACWY control vaccine. The receptor source for this set is an adult who received the MenACWY meningococcal vaccine as a control. Each CDR3 is given with its conserved first and last residue. The D gene is left open where the match is weak. A clone size is listed for some rows: how often the clone was seen (once, few, many), or a class if it is expanded.

j_call,d_call,clone_size,v_call,cdr3_aa,cdr3_nt
TRBJ2-2,TRBD2,NA,TRBV7-2,CASSLARLAGDTGELFF,TGTGCCAGCAGCTTAGCAAGACTAGCGGGAGACACCGGGGAGCTGTTTTTT
TRBJ1-1,NA,NA,TRBV7-2,CASSLGGEANTEAFF,TGTGCCAGCAGCCTAGGGGGGGAGGCGAACACTGAAGCTTTCTTT
TRBJ2-4,NA,NA,TRBV29-1,CSSRVENIQYF,TGCAGCTCCAGAGTGGAAAACATTCAGTACTTC
TRBJ1-1,NA,NA,TRBV6-5,CASSPGAGGNTEAFF,TGTGCCAGCAGCCCAGGGGCCGGGGGGAACACTGAAGCTTTCTTT
TRBJ2-7,NA,NA,TRBV6-5,CASSYNGRSSYEQYF,TGTGCCAGCAGTTACAATGGCAGGAGCTCCTACGAGCAGTACTTC
TRBJ1-1,NA,NA,TRBV6-5,CASSSLANTEAFF,TGTGCCAGCAGTTCCCTCGCGAACACTGAAGCTTTCTTT
TRBJ2-7,TRBD2,once,TRBV7-2,CASSLFSGSNRNEQYF,TGTGCCAGCAGCTTATTTAGCGGGAGCAACAGGAACGAGCAGTACTTC
TRBJ2-2,NA,NA,TRBV25-1,CASSTDGLGELFF,TGTGCCAGCAGCACGGACGGTCTGGGGGAGCTGTTTTTT
TRBJ2-7,TRBD1,NA,TRBV6-1,CASSDETGYEQYF,TGTGCCAGCAGTGACGAGACAGGGTACGAGCAGTACTTC
TRBJ2-7,NA,NA,TRBV18,CASSPQTGDYEQYF,TGTGCCAGCTCACCACAGACAGGCGACTACGAGCAGTACTTC
TRBJ2-7,TRBD2,NA,TRBV19,CASSHILAGGGYEQYF,TGTGCCAGTAGCCATATTTTAGCGGGAGGCGGCTACGAGCAGTACTTC
TRBJ1-4,TRBD1,NA,TRBV2,CASTDRGTNEKLFF,TGTGCCAGTACAGACAGGGGCACTAATGAAAAACTGTTTTTT
TRBJ2-5,NA,NA,TRBV30,CAWRMGHQETQYF,TGTGCCTGGAGGATGGGGCACCAAGAGACCCAGTACTTC
TRBJ2-1,NA,NA,TRBV5-1,CASSLRRLSYNEQFF,TGCGCCAGCAGCTTGCGCAGGCTCTCCTACAATGAGCAGTTCTTC
TRBJ2-1,TRBD2,NA,TRBV5-1,CASSLLPSGEFNEQFF,TGCGCCAGCAGCCTACTCCCTAGCGGGGAATTCAATGAGCAGTTCTTC
TRBJ1-1,TRBD1,NA,TRBV18,CASSPPSGQAEAFF,TGTGCCAGCTCACCACCATCAGGACAGGCTGAAGCTTTCTTT
TRBJ2-6,NA,NA,TRBV4-3,CASSPSYIFPEANVLTF,TGCGCCAGCAGCCCTTCCTACATATTTCCTGAGGCCAACGTCCTGACTTTC
TRBJ2-2,NA,NA,TRBV7-9,CASSSAGQPNTGELFF,TGTGCCAGCAGCTCCGCCGGGCAGCCGAACACCGGGGAGCTGTTTTTT
TRBJ2-7,NA,many,TRBV9,CASGTTNHEQYF,TGTGCCAGCGGGACGACAAACCACGAGCAGTACTTC
TRBJ1-3,NA,few,TRBV28,CASSSYEFSGNTIYF,TGTGCCAGCAGTAGCTATGAATTCTCTGGAAACACCATATATTTT
TRBJ2-5,NA,once,TRBV7-2,CASSLETLGGAQETQYF,TGTGCCAGCAGCTTAGAGACCCTCGGGGGCGCCCAAGAGACCCAGTACTTC
TRBJ2-7,NA,NA,TRBV9,CASSTRDPSYEQYF,TGTGCCAGCAGCACTCGGGACCCGTCCTACGAGCAGTACTTC
TRBJ1-1,NA,once,TRBV19,CASSISGGLTEAFF,TGTGCCAGTAGTATTTCCGGGGGACTCACTGAAGCTTTCTTT
TRBJ1-1,TRBD1,NA,TRBV7-2,CASSLAGQLNTEAFF,TGTGCCAGCAGCTTAGCGGGACAGTTGAACACTGAAGCTTTCTTT